The 15 T cell receptor beta chains given below trace back to one sample, sequenced in a study of T cells after yellow fever vaccination. A single record per CDR3 protein comes from TCRdb applying MiXCR to the 5' RACE reads. Of 180,000 or so distinct CDR3 sequences in the sample, 11% are singletons; the top ten hold less than 40%. Here the sequenced sample was CD8+ T cells sorted from PBMCs, taken 15 days after the yellow fever booster vaccination. The origin of the receptors is a man aged 18 to 30 who received the YFV17D yellow fever vaccine.

This clonotype was seen a handful of times. The chain joins TRBV7-2 to TRBJ1-1; unclear D gene. Germline assignment: CDR1 SGHTA and CDR2 FQGNSA. With 1 base removed from V and 4 bases from J, the gap between germline ends came to 13 bases. The CDR3 runs to 15 residues. The CDR3 protein is CASSLGVWGSTEAFF. In nucleotides, the CDR3 is TGTGCCAGCAGCTTAGGGGTTTGGGGATCCACTGAAGCTTTCTTT.

This clonotype occurred a few times. The chain combines TRBV7-2 with TRBJ1-6; D not resolved. V was pared by 7 bases and J by 4 bases, with 8 bases between. This CDR3 is built from 13 residues. Germline CDR1 SGHTA, CDR2 FQGNSA. CDR3 loop: CASTQQYNSPLHF. The CDR3 DNA sequence: TGTGCCAGCACCCAACAGTATAATTCACCCCTCCACTTT.

The J gene is TRBJ1-5, the V gene TRBV4-1, with 7 bases aligning to TRBD1. Germline CDR1 reads MGHRA; CDR2 reads YSYEKL. Unmatched junction bases numbered 4, after V lost 1 base and J lost 4 bases. This CDR3 region has 15 residues. The CDR3 here is CASSQAPTGNQPQHF. The CDR3 DNA reads TGCGCCAGCAGCCAAGCCCCGACAGGGAATCAGCCCCAGCATTTT.

The rearrangement joins TRBV6-2 or TRBV6-3 to TRBJ2-7; 8 nucleotides line up with TRBD1. The CDR3 consists of 13 residues. In germline, CDR1 is MNHEY, CDR2 SVGEGT. V lost 7 bases and J lost 5; bases outside the gene matches: 7. The CDR3: CASNGDRFHEQYV. CDR3 in DNA: TGTGCCAGCAATGGGGACAGGTTCCACGAGCAGTACGTC.

In its sample, this clonotype was seen many times. The chain employs TRBV27 and TRBJ1-4; D unresolved. The germline gives CDR1 MNHEY, CDR2 SMNVEV (reference sequence). Between the trimmed V and J ends, which lost 8 bases and 4 bases, there was a span of 11 bases. This CDR3 has 13 residues. CDR3: CASGGPYNEKLFF. The DNA of the CDR3 is TGTGCCAGCGGAGGTCCGTATAATGAAAAACTGTTTTTT. Full variable domain (outside the CDR3, taken from reference TRBV27 and TRBJ1-4): EAQVTQNPRYLITVTGKKLTVTCSQNMNHEYMSWYRQDPGLGLRQIYYSMNVEVTDKGDVPEGYKVSRKEKRNFPLILESPSPNQTSLYFCASGGPYNEKLFFGSGTQLSVL.

This chain uses TRBV12-3 or TRBV12-4 with TRBJ2-3; D possibly corresponds to TRBD2 (6 bases). The CDR3 has 17 amino acids. With 5 bases removed from V and 6 bases from J, the gap between germline ends came to 24 bases. The CDR3 DNA sequence: TGTGCCAGCAGTCCTGACCGCGGGGCCCCCCGCGGGGATACGCAGTATTTT. This sequence encodes CASSPDRGAPRGDTQYF.

This clonotype was seen at least ten times. The rearrangement joins TRBV9 to TRBJ1-3; 7 bases fit TRBD1. Per the germline V gene, CDR1 is SGDLS and CDR2 is YYNGEE. This CDR3 is 16 amino acids long. V was clipped by 3 bases and J by 0 bases; unmatched bases: 6. The chain's CDR3 is CASSALGGFSGNTIYF. The CDR3 DNA reads TGTGCCAGCAGCGCATTAGGGGGCTTCTCTGGAAACACCATATATTTT.

This sequence joins TRBV4-1 and TRBJ2-4; D is undetermined. CDR1 is MGHRA, CDR2 YSYEKL, per germline. V shed 1 base and J shed 8 bases, with 6 bases lying between them. The CDR3 runs 12 residues. The CDR3 bases are TGCGCCAGCAGCCAAGGAGAGGACATTCAGTACTTC. Amino acid sequence: CASSQGEDIQYF.

This clonotype was observed many times. V gene TRBV29-1 combines with J gene TRBJ2-1; D remains ambiguous. Trimming pared 6 bases from V and 8 bases from J, leaving 17 bases between. There are 13 residues in the CDR3. Germline lookup yields CDR1 SQVTM and CDR2 ANQGSEA. CDR3 coding DNA: TGCAGCGTCCCCCCCGCAGGTTGGGATGAGCAGTTCTTC. Protein: CSVPPAGWDEQFF.

This clonotype has only a few counts. The V and J genes are TRBV12-3 or TRBV12-4 and TRBJ2-1; the D is unclear. V lost 5 bases and J lost 6, with 5 bases in between. This CDR3 has 11 residues. Here the CDR3 DNA reads TGTGCCAGCAGTATTAGCAATGAGCAGTTCTTC. It encodes CASSISNEQFF.

This clonotype came up a few times. J is TRBJ1-5 and V is TRBV21-1. TRBV21-1 is listed as a pseudogene. The length of the CDR3 is 13 residues. CDR3 DNA: TGTGCCAGCAGCCGACTGAGCAATCAGCCCCAGCATTTT. Translation: CASSRLSNQPQHF.

In its sample, this clonotype was seen many times. The chain couples TRBV4-1 to TRBJ2-5, with unresolved D. Germline V gene sequence: CDR1 MGHRA, CDR2 YSYEKL. The CDR3 extends over 14 amino acids. Trimming took off 4 bases at V and 2 bases at J, with 11 bases between the two ends. DNA of the CDR3: TGCGCCAGCAGCCTGACGGTGAAGCAAGAGACCCAGTACTTC. This sequence encodes CASSLTVKQETQYF.

In its sample, this clonotype was seen a few times. V is TRBV6-6 and J is TRBJ1-1, with D perhaps matching TRBD1 (5 bases). CDR3 length: 13 residues. Trimming cost V 7 bases and J 5 bases, with 14 bases left between them. Germline V gene data show CDR1 as MNHNY and CDR2 as SVGAGI (reference sequence). The CDR3 region has the DNA TGTGCCAGCACCCTAGGGGTGAGGACTGAAGCTTTCTTT. It specifies CASTLGVRTEAFF.

This chain joins TRBV29-1 and TRBJ2-7; 9 bases agree with TRBD1. The germline V gene encodes CDR1 SQVTM and CDR2 ANQGSEA. CDR3 length equals 13 residues. V shed 4 bases and J 3 bases; nucleotides not matched to a gene: 4. The CDR3 spells CSVVGTGIYEQYF. Here the CDR3 DNA reads TGCAGCGTTGTGGGGACAGGGATCTACGAGCAGTACTTC.

The sample holds a few counts of this clonotype. This sequence joins TRBV4-1 and TRBJ1-2; D is uncertain. The ends were cut back, 4 bases at V and 1 base at J, with 10 bases in the middle. The length of the CDR3 is 14 residues. CDR1 MGHRA and CDR2 YSYEKL come from the germline V gene. CDR3 bases: TGCGCCAGCAGCCCCAGGACGGGTAACTATGGCTACACCTTC. This codes for CASSPRTGNYGYTF.